This TCR beta chain comes out of a study of blood T cell repertoires in COVID-19. Followed longitudinally, the Seattle patients had been enrolled during active infection. The CDR3 extends over 15 amino acids. The V gene lost 2 bases and the J gene lost 1 base, with 12 bases spanning the gap. CDR1 and CDR2 from the germline V gene are MNHNS and SASEGT. The sample holds one count of this clone. TCRdb keeps only in-frame clones here, not all; method: immunoSEQ multiplex PCR. The sample records around 470,000 clones, approximately 89% being singletons. The TCR was taken from a man younger than 35 with COVID-19, enrolled during active disease. The sequenced material came from peripheral blood. The chain uses TRBV6-1 and TRBJ2-7, with D possibly TRBD1 on 5 matching bases. The CDR3 loop reads CASSEWSRVSYEQYF. CDR3 DNA sequence: TGTGCCAGCAGTGAATGGAGCAGGGTATCCTACGAGCAGTACTTC.